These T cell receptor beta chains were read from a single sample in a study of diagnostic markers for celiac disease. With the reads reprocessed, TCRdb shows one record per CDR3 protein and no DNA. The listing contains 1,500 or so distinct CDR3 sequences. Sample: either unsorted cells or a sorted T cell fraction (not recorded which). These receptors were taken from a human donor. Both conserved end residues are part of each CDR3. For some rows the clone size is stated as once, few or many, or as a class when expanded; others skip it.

CDR3: CSAITSGGIENEQFF; V: TRBV20-1; size: -; J: TRBJ2-1
CDR3: CAISESGTVSSYEQYF; V: TRBV10-3; size: -; J: TRBJ2-7
CDR3: CASSPKPGQGEQPQHF; V: TRBV5-4; size: -; J: TRBJ1-5
CDR3: CAWSRATYNEQFF; V: TRBV30; size: -; J: TRBJ2-1
CDR3: CASSEGQGVSYEQYF; V: TRBV10-1; size: -; J: TRBJ2-7
CDR3: CASSHDTESSYNEQFF; V: TRBV4-1; size: -; J: TRBJ2-1
CDR3: CASSLGKSVGSTYGYTF; V: TRBV5-4; size: -; J: TRBJ1-2
CDR3: CASSQNNRVLATGELFF; V: TRBV11-2; size: -; J: TRBJ2-2
CDR3: CASNPGLVDGEQFF; V: TRBV7-9; size: large; J: TRBJ2-1
CDR3: CASSLGDTEAFF; V: TRBV5-1; size: large; J: TRBJ1-1
CDR3: CASSLGGDPEAFF; V: TRBV7-2; size: -; J: TRBJ1-1
CDR3: CSAEGTGEAFF; V: TRBV20-1; size: -; J: TRBJ1-1
CDR3: CSARQWGYNEQFF; V: TRBV20-1; size: medium-sized; J: TRBJ2-1
CDR3: CASSLVGGTPTDTQYF; V: TRBV7-2; size: medium-sized; J: TRBJ2-3
CDR3: CASSSAPQGAPNEKLFF; V: TRBV6-6; size: -; J: TRBJ1-4
CDR3: CASSQFQGDEDEQFF; V: TRBV7-7; size: -; J: TRBJ2-1
CDR3: CASSSGQGEKLFF; V: TRBV5-1; size: medium-sized; J: TRBJ1-4
CDR3: CASSSDYEQYF; V: TRBV11-2; size: -; J: TRBJ2-7
CDR3: CASSESWGPYEQYF; V: TRBV10-2; size: -; J: TRBJ2-7
CDR3: CARRPQGLGANVLTF; V: TRBV27; size: -; J: TRBJ2-6
CDR3: CASSPGGQYNEQFF; V: TRBV5-1; size: -; J: TRBJ2-1
CDR3: CASSSGTGIFFNYGYTF; V: TRBV5-1; size: -; J: TRBJ1-2
CDR3: CASSRADLSYNEQFF; V: TRBV3-1; size: medium-sized; J: TRBJ2-1
CDR3: CSARAEGGETQYF; V: TRBV20-1; size: -; J: TRBJ2-5
CDR3: CSASSGRGEKLFF; V: TRBV20-1; size: large; J: TRBJ1-4
CDR3: CASSSEWGSPLHF; V: TRBV5-5; size: medium-sized; J: TRBJ1-6
CDR3: CASSLSNLVDGYTF; V: TRBV27; size: large; J: TRBJ1-2
CDR3: CASSPAETQYF; V: TRBV18; size: -; J: TRBJ2-5
CDR3: CSARTTENYGYTF; V: TRBV20-1; size: medium-sized; J: TRBJ1-2
CDR3: CASSRDIGGEKLFF; V: TRBV2; size: -; J: TRBJ1-4
CDR3: CASSPRLAGGTQYF; V: TRBV7-2; size: -; J: TRBJ2-5
CDR3: CAISESENQPQHF; V: TRBV10-3; size: large; J: TRBJ1-5
CDR3: CASSLGGLAGAGWADTQYF; V: TRBV12-3/TRBV12-4; size: medium-sized; J: TRBJ2-3
CDR3: CAWSNYGTGEDTQYF; V: TRBV30; size: -; J: TRBJ2-3
CDR3: CAISGHRGNTEAFF; V: TRBV10-3; size: large; J: TRBJ1-1
CDR3: CSANDDSDEQYF; V: TRBV20-1; size: large; J: TRBJ2-7
CDR3: CASSPDGGLEQPQHF; V: TRBV16; size: medium-sized; J: TRBJ1-5
CDR3: CASSPQGKVPNSPLHF; V: TRBV5-5; size: -; J: TRBJ1-6
CDR3: CASSLQFTGELFF; V: TRBV5-1; size: medium-sized; J: TRBJ2-2
CDR3: CASSPFGGNQPQHF; V: TRBV19; size: -; J: TRBJ1-5
CDR3: CASRTSGGYHNEQFF; V: TRBV19; size: -; J: TRBJ2-1
CDR3: CSATRKDRYTDTQYF; V: TRBV20-1; size: medium-sized; J: TRBJ2-3
CDR3: CASSDFYEQYF; V: TRBV6-2/TRBV6-3; size: medium-sized; J: TRBJ2-7
CDR3: CSAYKEGPYEQYF; V: TRBV20-1; size: -; J: TRBJ2-7
CDR3: CASSYQGARDQPQHF; V: TRBV6-6; size: -; J: TRBJ1-5
CDR3: CASSGQGGTDTQYF; V: TRBV5-1; size: -; J: TRBJ2-3
CDR3: CASSVRDGPQAFF; V: TRBV19; size: -; J: TRBJ1-1
CDR3: CATKGTGRTEAFF; V: TRBV19; size: -; J: TRBJ1-1
CDR3: CASAPFPDNEQFF; V: TRBV12-5; size: medium-sized; J: TRBJ2-1
CDR3: CASSLGTGGLGRIEVQYF; V: TRBV4-2; size: -; J: TRBJ2-5